These T cell receptor beta chains were read from a single sample in a study of cytomegalovirus exposure and HLA in healthy donors. TCRdb keeps only in-frame clones here, not all; method: immunoSEQ multiplex PCR. Among about 140,000 clones listed, just under 80% were seen once. The sample was PBMCs. Every receptor here comes from a man aged 30-40 years in good health and CMV-seronegative. The CDR3 runs from the conserved cysteine through the conserved F or W. A D gene is named only where the DNA matches it firmly. Size is stated for part of the rows, as once, few or many counts, or as a class when the clone is expanded.

TRBV5-1	NA	TRBJ2-1	NA	TGCGCCAGCAGCTTGGAACTTCTAAATGAGCAGTTCTTC	CASSLELLNEQFF
TRBV28	NA	TRBJ1-5	NA	TGTGCCAGCAGTCAGCAGGTTTATCAGCCCCAGCATTTT	CASSQQVYQPQHF
TRBV6-6	NA	TRBJ2-7	NA	TGTGCCAGCAGTTCTATTCTAGCTAGGAGCTCCTACGAGCAGTACTTC	CASSSILARSSYEQYF
TRBV25-1	NA	TRBJ1-2	NA	TGTGCCAGCTCGGCGGGCTATGGCTACACCTTC	CASSAGYGYTF
TRBV10-1	TRBD2	TRBJ2-1	NA	TGCGCCAGCAGTGAGGGGACTAGCGGGCGCAATGAGCAGTTCTTC	CASSEGTSGRNEQFF
TRBV27	NA	TRBJ1-3	NA	TGTGCCAGCAGTTTAAATCCCGACCTAGACTCTGGAAACACCATATATTTT	CASSLNPDLDSGNTIYF
TRBV5-6	NA	TRBJ2-5	NA	TGTGCCAGCAGTTCAGGGGTTTTAGAGACCCAGTACTTC	CASSSGVLETQYF
TRBV7-3	NA	TRBJ2-5	NA	TGTGCCAGCAGCTTAATCGGGGAAGAGACCCAGTACTTC	CASSLIGEETQYF
TRBV30	NA	TRBJ2-4	NA	TGTGCCTGGAGTGTATCCCGGTATAGTGACATTCAGTACTTC	CAWSVSRYSDIQYF
TRBV27	NA	TRBJ2-7	NA	TGTGCCAGCAGTTTATCGGCGGACAACACCTACGAGCAGTACTTC	CASSLSADNTYEQYF
TRBV4-2	TRBD1	TRBJ1-5	NA	TGTGCCAGCAGCCAAGATCTGGGACAGTCTATCCTGGATTTT	CASSQDLGQSILDF
TRBV28	NA	TRBJ1-2	NA	TGTGCCAGCAGCTACAGAGATGGCTACACCTTC	CASSYRDGYTF
TRBV5-1	NA	TRBJ2-2	NA	TGCGCCAGCAGCTCGGAGGCACTTACACGAACCGGGGAGCTGTTTTTT	CASSSEALTRTGELFF
TRBV18	NA	TRBJ2-1	NA	TGTGCCAGCTCACCACCGTCCAGGACAGACAATGAGCAGTTCTTC	CASSPPSRTDNEQFF
TRBV15	NA	TRBJ1-6	NA	TGTGCCACCAGCAGATCCCGCTCCATGAGGTCCTATAATTCACCCCTCCACTTT	CATSRSRSMRSYNSPLHF
TRBV29-1	NA	TRBJ1-5	NA	TGCAGCGTTGAGGAGGGAAGCAATCAGCCCCAGCATTTT	CSVEEGSNQPQHF
TRBV7-2	TRBD1	TRBJ2-7	NA	TGTGCCAGCAGCCCCCTTGACAGGGCCTACGAGCAGTACTTC	CASSPLDRAYEQYF
TRBV9	NA	TRBJ1-6	NA	TGTGCCAGCAGCGTAGAAGTGACTCCCGGAGGAGCCCTCCACTTT	CASSVEVTPGGALHF
TRBV7-8	NA	TRBJ1-4	NA	TGTGCCAGCAGCTTAAATCAGAAACCAGGGGTAATTTTTGGTGAAAAACTGTTTTTT	CASSLNQKPGVIFGEKLFF
TRBV7-6	NA	TRBJ2-7	NA	TGTGCCAGCAGCTACTCTAGGGAGGACGAGCAGTACTTC	CASSYSREDEQYF
TRBV28	NA	TRBJ1-4	NA	TGTGCCAGCAGTTTATCCTATGAAAAACTGTTTTTT	CASSLSYEKLFF
TRBV7-6	TRBD2	TRBJ2-5	NA	TGTGCCAGCAGCTTAGCGTCCCGCGGGAGGGAGACCCAGTACTTC	CASSLASRGRETQYF
TRBV5-8	TRBD1	TRBJ1-5	NA	TGTGCCAGCAGCTGGGGACAGATCAGCAATCAGCCCCAGCATTTT	CASSWGQISNQPQHF
TRBV5-5	NA	TRBJ1-1	NA	TGTGCCAGCAGCTGGGCGGGGGCCAACACTGAAGCTTTCTTT	CASSWAGANTEAFF
TRBV5-4	NA	TRBJ2-7	NA	TGTGCCAGCAGCTCGGCCGGGTTCTACGAGCAGTACTTC	CASSSAGFYEQYF
TRBV6-1	NA	TRBJ2-4	once	TGTGCCAGCAGTGGGCAGGGGCGAGACAAAAACATTCAGTACTTC	CASSGQGRDKNIQYF
TRBV5-4	NA	TRBJ1-5	once	TGTGCCAGCAGCCCATCTGACCCGGGACAAGATAGCAATCAGCCCCAGCATTTT	CASSPSDPGQDSNQPQHF
TRBV7-9	TRBD1	TRBJ1-6	few	TGTGCCAGCAGCCTGGGACAGTTTAATTCACCCCTCCACTTT	CASSLGQFNSPLHF
TRBV6-1	NA	TRBJ2-6	NA	TGTGCCAGCAGTGCCGGGACTGGGGCCAACGTCCTGACTTTC	CASSAGTGANVLTF
TRBV2	NA	TRBJ2-7	NA	TGTGCCAGCAGTCAGGACAGCTACAACGAGCAGTACTTC	CASSQDSYNEQYF
TRBV9	NA	TRBJ2-5	NA	TGTGCCAGCAGCGTAGTGGATGAGGCCTGGGAGACCCAGTACTTC	CASSVVDEAWETQYF
TRBV6-4	NA	TRBJ2-3	few	TGTGCCAGCAGTGACGCCGCAGGGGCCAGCACAGATACGCAGTATTTT	CASSDAAGASTDTQYF
TRBV29-1	TRBD1	TRBJ1-5	NA	TGCAGCGTGCGACAGGGGAATAGCAATCAGCCCCAGAATTTT	CSVRQGNSNQPQNF
TRBV29-1	NA	TRBJ2-6	NA	TGCAGCGTCGCTGACAGGAGCTCTGGGGCCAACGTCCTGACTTTC	CSVADRSSGANVLTF
TRBV5-6	NA	TRBJ1-4	few	TGTGCCAGCAGCTTGAGCAGGGATGAAAAACTGTTTTTT	CASSLSRDEKLFF
TRBV4-2	TRBD2	TRBJ2-5	NA	TGTGCCAGCAGCCAGGGACTCCCAGCGGGGGGGCTGGGTGAGACCCAGTACTTC	CASSQGLPAGGLGETQYF
TRBV7-9	NA	TRBJ1-1	NA	TGTGCCAGCAGCTTAGAAGGGGCAGCGGGTGAAGCTTTCTTT	CASSLEGAAGEAFF
TRBV27	TRBD1	TRBJ2-7	once	TGTGCCAGCCTACAGGGGCGCGAGCAGTACTTC	CASLQGREQYF
TRBV5-6	TRBD1	TRBJ2-7	NA	TGTGCCAGCAGCTTGGTGGGACAGGGGCTATCGCACGAGCAGTACTTC	CASSLVGQGLSHEQYF
TRBV28	NA	TRBJ2-7	once	TGTGCCAGCAGTTTCCGGCTAGCCGCCTACGAGCAGTACTTC	CASSFRLAAYEQYF
TRBV5-8	NA	TRBJ2-7	NA	TGTGCCAGCAGGTGGACTAACAACGAGCAGTACTTC	CASRWTNNEQYF
TRBV6-5	NA	TRBJ1-3	many	TGTGCCAGCCGCTGGAACAGGGACGGAAACACCATATATTTT	CASRWNRDGNTIYF
TRBV19	NA	TRBJ1-1	few	TGTGCCAGTAGTATGGAGACAGCGAACACTGAAGCTTTCTTT	CASSMETANTEAFF
TRBV27	TRBD1	TRBJ2-1	NA	TGTGCCAGCAGTTTTTTTAGTAAGGGGGCGGCCGATGAGCAGTTCTTC	CASSFFSKGAADEQFF
TRBV7-9	TRBD1	TRBJ2-7	NA	TGTTCCAGCAGTTCGACAGGGGGCGAGCAGTACTTC	CSSSSTGGEQYF